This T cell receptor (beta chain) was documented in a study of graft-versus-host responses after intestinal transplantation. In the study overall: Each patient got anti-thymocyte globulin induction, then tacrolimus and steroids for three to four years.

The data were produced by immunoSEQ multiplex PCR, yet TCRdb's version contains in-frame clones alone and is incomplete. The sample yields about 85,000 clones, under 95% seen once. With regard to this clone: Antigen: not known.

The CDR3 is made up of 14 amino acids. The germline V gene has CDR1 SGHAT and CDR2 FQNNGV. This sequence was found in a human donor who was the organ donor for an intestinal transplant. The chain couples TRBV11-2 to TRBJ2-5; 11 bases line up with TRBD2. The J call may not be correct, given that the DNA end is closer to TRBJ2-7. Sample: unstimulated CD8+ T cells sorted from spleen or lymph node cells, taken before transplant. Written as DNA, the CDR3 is TGTGCCAGCAGCTTCGGGACTAGCGGTTACGAGCAGTACTTC. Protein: CASSFGTSGYEQYF.